This T cell receptor (beta chain) was identified in a study of blood T cell repertoires in COVID-19. Overall study context: The study drew acute and convalescent COVID-19 samples from the United States, Italy and Spain. The analysed material was cDNA or gDNA that came from T cells, B-cell-depleted T cells, or PBMCs.

This study enrolled people aged about 18 to 100 from roughly 22 US geographic areas. The CDR3 is 13 residues long. CDR1 is SGHAT, CDR2 FQNNGV, per germline. The ends were cut back, 0 bases at V and 2 bases at J, with 4 bases in the middle. In the authors' methods: How many nucleated cells were present was estimated from reference gene primer amplification. Profiling relied on immunoSEQ multiplex PCR, and the TCRdb table lists in-frame clones only, not all of them. V and J calls plus clone size are reproduced from that table; the DNA served to infer D and trimming. Seen here are under 200,000 clones, 88% observed once, and the top ten hold about 6.3%.

Sequencing used PBMCs or T cells enriched from blood (not recorded which). The gene calls are TRBV11-2 and TRBJ1-1; D gene unclear. This sequence originates from a woman aged 50 to 60 who had recovered from COVID-19. The CDR3 sequence: CASSLDSNTEAFF. DNA for the CDR3: TGTGCCAGCAGCTTAGACAGTAACACTGAAGCTTTCTTT.